This T cell receptor beta chain was recovered during a study of resident and recirculating memory T cells in vitiligo. On the study more broadly: Each patient gave two lesional and two nonlesional epidermal shave biopsies, plus PBMCs.

Anyone treated within the previous three months was excluded. Regarding the study as a whole: Vitiligo lesions lacked a unique dominant clone, and clonality varied.

This clone came up once. The antigen remains unidentified. CDR1 is MDHEN, CDR2 SYDVKM, per germline. CDR3 length equals 15 residues. V lost 3 bases and J lost 3, with 13 bases in between. TCRdb's table, derived via immunoSEQ multiplex PCR, lists solely in-frame clones and lacks some. The data hold tens of thousands of clones, with just over 90% observed a single time. This TCR was sampled from a male donor with vitiligo. The chain is built from TRBV28 and TRBJ2-3; TRBD2 might be the D (6 bases). The sample consisted of blood. DNA of the CDR3: TGTGCCAGCAGTTTGGCGGGGACGAGGACAGATACGCAGTATTTT. Amino acid sequence: CASSLAGTRTDTQYF.